A selection of T cell receptor beta chains follows, all from one sample in a study of T cells in narcolepsy. Sequencing was performed with immunoSEQ multiplex PCR; in TCRdb, only in-frame clones are kept and a portion is missing. The sample yields under 35,000 clones, 75% to 85% seen once. The sequenced material came from CD45RA- memory CD4+ T cells from PBMCs. The receptor source for this set is a human donor with narcolepsy. CDR3s include the opening cysteine and the closing phenylalanine or tryptophan. D genes are given only for firm matches. Only some rows state a clone size, as once, few, many or a class for expanded clones.

- TRBJ2-7 - TRBV21-1 TGTGCCAGGAAACAAAGCCGGGGGCGCGAGCAGTACTTC CARKQSRGREQYF
few TRBJ1-1 - TRBV29-1 TGCAGCGTTGAAGATAGGGTTGGGGCTTTCTTT CSVEDRVGAFF
few TRBJ2-7 TRBD1 TRBV10-2 TGCGCCAGCAGACCCGGGACAGCCCCTGGCGAGCAGTACTTC CASRPGTAPGEQYF
- TRBJ1-1 - TRBV19 TGTGCCAGTAGTACAGAAACAAGATCGGCTTTCTTT CASSTETRSAFF
- TRBJ2-3 TRBD2 TRBV9 TGTGCCAGCAGCGTAGACCCTACGGGAGGAGTCACAGATACGCAGTATTTT CASSVDPTGGVTDTQYF
once TRBJ2-7 - TRBV11-2 TGTGCCAGCAGCTTCGAGGGGGGGCGGGGGCCCACCAAATTCTACGAGCAGTACTTC CASSFEGGRGPTKFYEQYF
- TRBJ1-2 - TRBV6-8 TGTGCCAGCAGTGGGTTGCAATGCTCTAGAAAGACCTATGGCTACACCTTC CASSGLQCSRKTYGYTF
- TRBJ1-1 - TRBV18 TGTGCCAGCTCACCAGCCAGGGCTGAAGCTTTCTTT CASSPARAEAFF
once TRBJ1-2 - TRBV10-3 TGTGCCATCAGTGAGTCGCAAGGCTATGGCTACACCTTC CAISESQGYGYTF
- TRBJ2-4 - TRBV30 TGTGCCTGTCTGGACACGAAGGCCAAAAACATTCAGTACTTC CACLDTKAKNIQYF
- TRBJ1-1 - TRBV5-4 TGTGCCAGCAGCCCGACCCCGGACAGTTTAGAAGCTTTCTTT CASSPTPDSLEAFF
- TRBJ2-3 - TRBV12-5 TGTGCTAGTGGTTCCCCTCCGGCGCTAGCGCAGTATTTT CASGSPPALAQYF
- TRBJ1-1 - TRBV5-4 TGTGCCAGCAGTTCTCCCGGGGAAGCTGAAGCTTTCTTT CASSSPGEAEAFF
- TRBJ1-6 TRBD1 TRBV18 TGTGCCAGCTCACTACCTGGGACAGGGGACAATTCACCCCTCCACTTT CASSLPGTGDNSPLHF
- TRBJ2-7 TRBD2 TRBV7-9 TGTGCCAGCAGCTTGGACGAGCGGGGTATCTCCTACGAGCAGTACTTC CASSLDERGISYEQYF
- TRBJ2-1 - TRBV30 TGTGCCTGGAGTGTATCGAAGGGGAGAGAGAATGAGCAGTTCTTC CAWSVSKGRENEQFF
- TRBJ1-2 TRBD1 TRBV10-3 TGTGCCATCAGTGAGTCGACAGGGAACTATGGCTACACCTTC CAISESTGNYGYTF
few TRBJ1-5 - TRBV12-5 TGTGCTAGTGGGGTAGATCAGCCCCAGCATTTT CASGVDQPQHF
- TRBJ2-3 - TRBV6-5 TGTGCCAGCAGTCCGACTTATACTAGCACAGATACGCAGTATTTT CASSPTYTSTDTQYF
- TRBJ2-3 - TRBV28 TGTGCCAGCAGTTTAGGACTTAACCAGCAGTATTTT CASSLGLNQQYF
- TRBJ2-7 - TRBV4-3 TGCGCCAGCAGCCAAGAGGTAGGGACCTTGGTTCAGTACTTC CASSQEVGTLVQYF
- TRBJ2-3 - TRBV7-8 TGTGCCAGCAGCTACACAGATACGCAGTATTTT CASSYTDTQYF
- TRBJ1-1 - TRBV19 TGTGCCAGTAGTCAACCGTGGCGTGAAGCTTTCTTT CASSQPWREAFF
- TRBJ2-7 - TRBV9 TGTGCCAGCAGCGTGACCCCCGGCTCCTACGAGCAGTACTTC CASSVTPGSYEQYF
- TRBJ2-5 TRBD2 TRBV5-1 TGCGCCAGCAGCTTGGTAGCGGGAGGGCAGGAGACCCAGTACTTC CASSLVAGGQETQYF
few TRBJ2-3 - TRBV7-9 TGTGCCAGCACGGGACTCTTCACAGATACGCAGTATTTT CASTGLFTDTQYF
few TRBJ1-2 - TRBV5-6 TGTGCCAGCAGCCCGGAGGAGGGGTGGATTGGGTATGGCTACACCTTC CASSPEEGWIGYGYTF
- TRBJ1-5 - TRBV7-8 TGTGCCAGCAGCTTAGGTTTCGGGGGCTGGGGAGGGAAGAGCAATCAGCCCCAGCATTTT CASSLGFGGWGGKSNQPQHF
- TRBJ2-7 - TRBV5-1 TGCGCCAGCAGCTTGGAGCCACAGGGACGGACCTCCTACGAGCAGTACTTC CASSLEPQGRTSYEQYF
- TRBJ2-1 TRBD2 TRBV9 TGTGCCAGCAGCGTGAGCGGGAATCCGCTGTTCTTC CASSVSGNPLFF
- TRBJ2-5 - TRBV10-3 TGTGCCATAAACGAAGGGCCTAGCTCAGGGGAGACCCAGTACTTC CAINEGPSSGETQYF
once TRBJ2-3 TRBD1 TRBV27 TGTGCCAGCAGTTCAGACAGGGGGCTTGGGGATACGCAGTATTTT CASSSDRGLGDTQYF
- TRBJ1-3 - TRBV2 TGTGCCAGCAGTGAAGGACAGGCGAACTCTGGAAACACCATATATTTT CASSEGQANSGNTIYF
- TRBJ2-3 - TRBV28 TGTGCCAGCAGTTTAACGGGGGCAGGCACAGATACGCAGTATTTT CASSLTGAGTDTQYF
- TRBJ2-1 - TRBV18 TGTGCCAGCTCACCACCCCTCCCTAGAGGGTGGAATGAGCAGTTCTTC CASSPPLPRGWNEQFF
- TRBJ2-2 - TRBV11-1 TGTGCCAGCAGCTTAGCCCGGGTGGGGGCCGGGGAGCTGTTTTTT CASSLARVGAGELFF
once TRBJ1-6 - TRBV30 TGTGCCTGGAGTGAGAGGGCGGGTTCACCCCTCCACTTT CAWSERAGSPLHF
- TRBJ2-7 TRBD2 TRBV7-2 TGTGCCAGCAGCTTATTCGGCGGGAGCTCCTACGAGCAGTACTTC CASSLFGGSSYEQYF
- TRBJ1-5 - TRBV18 TGTGCCAGCTCACCACGGGAGGGAAGGTTGAGCAATCAGCCCCAGCATTTT CASSPREGRLSNQPQHF
few TRBJ1-3 - TRBV7-8 TGTGCCAGCAGCTTAGGTGGGGGAACTGGAAACACCATATATTTT CASSLGGGTGNTIYF
- TRBJ2-2 TRBD2 TRBV5-1 TGCGCCAGCAGCACGGGACTAGCGGGAGGAGACACCGGGGAGCTGTTTTTT CASSTGLAGGDTGELFF
- TRBJ1-3 - TRBV7-2 TGTGCCAGCAGCTTAGCCCCGGCCAGCTCTGGAAACACCATATATTTT CASSLAPASSGNTIYF
few TRBJ1-1 - TRBV6-5 TGTGCCAGCAGGTTAGGACCCAACACTGAAGCTTTCTTT CASRLGPNTEAFF
- TRBJ2-3 TRBD2 TRBV11-3 TGTGCCAGCAGCCCAGGGACTAGCGGGAGGTTAACAGATACGCAGTATTTT CASSPGTSGRLTDTQYF
- TRBJ2-7 TRBD2 TRBV5-5 TGTGCCAGCAGTTCGGGACTAGCGGTCTACGAGCAGTACTTC CASSSGLAVYEQYF
once TRBJ2-7 TRBD2 TRBV7-9 TGTGCCAGCAGCCCCCCTCTCCGGGAGGGACCCTACGAGCAGTACTTC CASSPPLREGPYEQYF
- TRBJ2-3 - TRBV6-6 TGTGCCAGCAGCGGCGTCCGAGGAACGCAGTATTTT CASSGVRGTQYF
- TRBJ2-2 TRBD1 TRBV7-7 TGTGCCAGCAGCCCCCGGGGACAGGGGAACACCGGGGAGCTGTTTTTT CASSPRGQGNTGELFF
- TRBJ2-5 TRBD2 TRBV6-1 TGTGCCAGCAGTGAGGGACTAGCGGGAGTGGCCCAGTACTTC CASSEGLAGVAQYF
- TRBJ1-1 - TRBV9 TGTGCCAGCAGCGTAGATCTGGGGAACACTGAAGCTTTCTTT CASSVDLGNTEAFF
- TRBJ2-1 TRBD2 TRBV7-3 TGTGCCAGCAGCTTACGGCGGGAGGCCTCGAAGCAGTTCTTC CASSLRREASKQFF
- TRBJ1-2 TRBD1 TRBV5-1 TGCGCCAGCAGCTCCCACCCTCAGGGACAGGGGGGAGGCTACACCTTC CASSSHPQGQGGGYTF